This T cell receptor (beta chain) emerged from a study of breast tumors, draining lymph nodes, adjacent tissues. Study-wide findings and caveats: Tumor repertoires ranked between lymph nodes and nontumor tissue in diversity, with V and J gene preferences. That most tumor T cells come from lymph nodes remained unproven. Findings are consistent with lymph node origin and intratumoral expansion of most tumor T cells.

Axillary draining lymph nodes of breast cancer patients supplied the node samples. Via MiXCR, TCRdb re-called the multiplex PCR reads, giving one row per CDR3 protein. This table holds over 250,000 distinct CDR3 sequences, over 25% found once. This clonotype was picked up many times. As yet, its antigen is unknown. The V gene end was trimmed by 7 bases and the J gene end by 4 bases; junction bases not matched to a gene: 7. Germline V CDR1 and CDR2: SGHNT, YENEEA. The CDR3 contains 13 residues. This sequence originates from a female donor with breast cancer. Some clones in this sample may be carry-over from other donors' samples. The sequencing input was axillary lymph node tissue. V usage is TRBV11-3 and J usage is TRBJ2-7; 7 bases align to TRBD1. CDR3 coding DNA: TGTGCCAGCACCCCCCCGGACAGGTACGAGCAGTACTTC. Translated, it gives CASTPPDRYEQYF.